The present T cell receptor (beta chain) was sequenced within a study of blood T cell repertoires in COVID-19. Sequencing was performed with immunoSEQ multiplex PCR; in TCRdb, only in-frame clones are kept and a portion is missing. Among a few hundred thousand clones listed, more than 75% were seen once. The CDR3 loop spans 13 amino acids. The germline V gene encodes CDR1 MNHEY and CDR2 SVGAGI. J gave up 7 bases and V 6 bases, and 7 bases lay outside the gene matches. The receptor comes from a man between 35 and 55 years old in a cohort exposed to, infected with or recovered from COVID-19 (not recorded which). The chain combines TRBV6-5 with TRBJ1-1, with 8 bases matching TRBD1. Sequenced sample: PBMCs or T cells enriched from blood (not recorded which). This chain's CDR3 is CASRDGQGFEAFF. Here the CDR3 DNA reads TGTGCCAGCAGGGACGGACAGGGATTTGAAGCTTTCTTT.